This is a list of T cell receptor beta chains from one sample in a study of blood T cell repertoires in COVID-19. Produced via immunoSEQ multiplex PCR; TCRdb's table is partial and in-frame only. This table holds some 200,000 clones, around 89% found once. Sequenced sample: PBMCs or T cells enriched from blood (not recorded which). All receptors come from a woman in her 30s who had recovered from COVID-19. Each CDR3 is given with its conserved first and last residue. D genes are given only for firm matches. A clone size is listed for some rows: how often the clone was seen (once, few, many), or a class if it is expanded.

j_gene: TRBJ1-2
abundance: few
v_gene: TRBV19
d_gene: -
CDR3nt: TGTGCCAGTAGTATAGTTGACAGCCGAGATGGCTACACCTTC
CDR3aa: CASSIVDSRDGYTF

j_gene: TRBJ2-5
abundance: -
v_gene: TRBV10-2
d_gene: -
CDR3nt: TGCGCCAGCAGTGAGTCGCTAGCACTGGAGACCCAGTACTTC
CDR3aa: CASSESLALETQYF

j_gene: TRBJ1-2
abundance: -
v_gene: TRBV5-4
d_gene: -
CDR3nt: TGTGCCAGCAGCGACGCGGGGGGAGCTAACTATGGCTACACCTTC
CDR3aa: CASSDAGGANYGYTF

j_gene: TRBJ1-1
abundance: -
v_gene: TRBV15
d_gene: -
CDR3nt: TGTGCCACCAGCAGAGTGGGCGGGAGGGAAGCTTTCTTT
CDR3aa: CATSRVGGREAFF

j_gene: TRBJ2-7
abundance: -
v_gene: TRBV7-9
d_gene: -
CDR3nt: TGTGCCAGCAGCGGAGACGAATCCTACGAGCAGTACTTC
CDR3aa: CASSGDESYEQYF

j_gene: TRBJ1-3
abundance: -
v_gene: TRBV6-5
d_gene: TRBD1
CDR3nt: TGTGCCAGCACGGACAGGGTGCAAATTGGAAACACCATATATTTT
CDR3aa: CASTDRVQIGNTIYF

j_gene: TRBJ1-3
abundance: -
v_gene: TRBV25-1
d_gene: -
CDR3nt: TGTGCCAGCAGAGAGGGGGTTTTCGGAAACACCATATATTTT
CDR3aa: CASREGVFGNTIYF

j_gene: TRBJ1-1
abundance: -
v_gene: TRBV5-1
d_gene: TRBD1
CDR3nt: TGCGCCAGCAGCGGTGGTGCAGGGGGCTTAGAAGCTTTCTTT
CDR3aa: CASSGGAGGLEAFF

j_gene: TRBJ2-5
abundance: -
v_gene: TRBV19
d_gene: -
CDR3nt: TGTGCCAGTAGTATGGGCACCTACCAAGAGACCCAGTACTTC
CDR3aa: CASSMGTYQETQYF

j_gene: TRBJ2-1
abundance: -
v_gene: TRBV7-2
d_gene: -
CDR3nt: TGTGCCAGCAGCTTTACCCTCGGGACTGACAATGAGCAGTTCTTC
CDR3aa: CASSFTLGTDNEQFF

j_gene: TRBJ1-2
abundance: few
v_gene: TRBV4-3
d_gene: -
CDR3nt: TGCGCCAGCAGCCGCACCAACAGGGTTTCCCTTAACTATGGCTACACCTTC
CDR3aa: CASSRTNRVSLNYGYTF

j_gene: TRBJ1-2
abundance: -
v_gene: TRBV10-3
d_gene: -
CDR3nt: TGTGCCATCAGTGACAGTTCCCAGACGGGGGGCTACACCTTC
CDR3aa: CAISDSSQTGGYTF

j_gene: TRBJ1-1
abundance: -
v_gene: TRBV24-1
d_gene: -
CDR3nt: TGTGCCACCAGTGGGAGCGTGAGGGCCACTGAAGCTTTCTTT
CDR3aa: CATSGSVRATEAFF

j_gene: TRBJ1-2
abundance: -
v_gene: TRBV29-1
d_gene: -
CDR3nt: TGCAGCGTTGAGGGGGGGGCATTCTATGGCTACACCTTC
CDR3aa: CSVEGGAFYGYTF

j_gene: TRBJ1-5
abundance: medium-sized
v_gene: TRBV19
d_gene: -
CDR3nt: TGTGCCACGACCTATGACACAGGGATGAGTCAGCCCCAGCATTTT
CDR3aa: CATTYDTGMSQPQHF

j_gene: TRBJ2-7
abundance: -
v_gene: TRBV5-1
d_gene: -
CDR3nt: TGCGCCAGCAGCTTCGTAGGGGCCGCTACCTACGAGCAGTACTTC
CDR3aa: CASSFVGAATYEQYF

j_gene: TRBJ2-1
abundance: -
v_gene: TRBV7-9
d_gene: -
CDR3nt: TGTGCCAGCAGCTACGCGGGGTTCTACAATGAGCAGTTCTTC
CDR3aa: CASSYAGFYNEQFF

j_gene: TRBJ2-3
abundance: once
v_gene: TRBV11-3
d_gene: -
CDR3nt: TGTGCCAGCAGCTTATCTAATACAGATACGCAGTATTTT
CDR3aa: CASSLSNTDTQYF

j_gene: TRBJ2-3
abundance: -
v_gene: TRBV7-9
d_gene: TRBD2
CDR3nt: TGTGCCAGCAGCTTAGCCGGGCGGGGGGGCACAGATACGCAGTATTTT
CDR3aa: CASSLAGRGGTDTQYF

j_gene: TRBJ2-7
abundance: -
v_gene: TRBV12-5
d_gene: -
CDR3nt: TGTGCTAGTGGTTTAAGGAGGCCCGAGGGATACGAGCAGTACTTC
CDR3aa: CASGLRRPEGYEQYF

j_gene: TRBJ1-6
abundance: -
v_gene: TRBV7-2
d_gene: -
CDR3nt: TGTGCCAGCAGCTTATCTCCTTCACCCCTCCACTTT
CDR3aa: CASSLSPSPLHF

j_gene: TRBJ2-7
abundance: -
v_gene: TRBV20-1
d_gene: -
CDR3nt: TGCAGTGCTAGTAATCCGACTAGTGTTACCTACGAGCAGTACTTC
CDR3aa: CSASNPTSVTYEQYF

j_gene: TRBJ2-5
abundance: -
v_gene: TRBV6-5
d_gene: -
CDR3nt: TGTGCCAGCAGTAAGGGACAAACACACCAAGAGACCCAGTACTTC
CDR3aa: CASSKGQTHQETQYF

j_gene: TRBJ1-2
abundance: once
v_gene: TRBV2
d_gene: TRBD1
CDR3nt: TGTGCCAGCAGGGTAGGACAGGGGCAAAACTATGGCTACACCTTC
CDR3aa: CASRVGQGQNYGYTF

j_gene: TRBJ2-3
abundance: -
v_gene: TRBV2
d_gene: TRBD1
CDR3nt: TGTGCCAGTACCCTCGGGACAGGGGGAACAGATACGCAGTATTTT
CDR3aa: CASTLGTGGTDTQYF

j_gene: TRBJ2-7
abundance: once
v_gene: TRBV27
d_gene: TRBD1
CDR3nt: TGTGCCAGCAGTTTAACAGGGGCCCCCTACGAGCAGTACTTC
CDR3aa: CASSLTGAPYEQYF

j_gene: TRBJ1-1
abundance: -
v_gene: TRBV29-1
d_gene: -
CDR3nt: TGCAGCGTTGAACCGGGACAGAACACTGAAGCTTTCTTT
CDR3aa: CSVEPGQNTEAFF

j_gene: TRBJ2-2
abundance: -
v_gene: TRBV6-4
d_gene: -
CDR3nt: TGTGCCAGCAGTGACGAGGGTGGGACCGGGGAGCTGTTTTTT
CDR3aa: CASSDEGGTGELFF

j_gene: TRBJ2-1
abundance: once
v_gene: TRBV6-5
d_gene: -
CDR3nt: TGTGCCAGCAGCGTCGCGACAGTAAACAATGAGCAGTTCTTC
CDR3aa: CASSVATVNNEQFF

j_gene: TRBJ2-1
abundance: once
v_gene: TRBV27
d_gene: -
CDR3nt: TGTGCCAATCTTATAACTCTCAATGAGCAGTTCTTC
CDR3aa: CANLITLNEQFF

j_gene: TRBJ2-3
abundance: -
v_gene: TRBV28
d_gene: -
CDR3nt: TGTGCCAGCAGACGCGGAGGGAGCCCCATCACAGATACGCAGTATTTT
CDR3aa: CASRRGGSPITDTQYF

j_gene: TRBJ2-2
abundance: -
v_gene: TRBV2
d_gene: TRBD2
CDR3nt: TGTGCCAGCAGGACGCTAGCGGCGAACACCGGGGAGCTGTTTTTT
CDR3aa: CASRTLAANTGELFF

j_gene: TRBJ1-1
abundance: -
v_gene: TRBV14
d_gene: -
CDR3nt: TGTGCCAGCAGCCAAGAGTTGGACATGGTGACTGAAGCTTTCTTT
CDR3aa: CASSQELDMVTEAFF

j_gene: TRBJ2-1
abundance: few
v_gene: TRBV11-3
d_gene: TRBD2
CDR3nt: TGTGCCAGCAGCTTAGATCTTCGAGCGGGGCACATAGAGCAGTTCTTC
CDR3aa: CASSLDLRAGHIEQFF

j_gene: TRBJ1-2
abundance: -
v_gene: TRBV12-5
d_gene: TRBD1
CDR3nt: TGTGCTAGTGGCCTCGGACAGGGGAATTATGGCTACACCTTC
CDR3aa: CASGLGQGNYGYTF

j_gene: TRBJ1-6
abundance: -
v_gene: TRBV10-3
d_gene: -
CDR3nt: TGTGCCATCAGTGAAAAATTAGATTCACCCCTCCACTTT
CDR3aa: CAISEKLDSPLHF

j_gene: TRBJ2-3
abundance: -
v_gene: TRBV3-1/TRBV3-2
d_gene: -
CDR3nt: TGTGCCAGCACCCGGGGTACAGATACGCAGTATTTT
CDR3aa: CASTRGTDTQYF

j_gene: TRBJ1-1
abundance: -
v_gene: TRBV7-9
d_gene: -
CDR3nt: TGTGCCAGCAGCTTAGGGGGCATGGGCACTGAAGCTTTCTTT
CDR3aa: CASSLGGMGTEAFF

j_gene: TRBJ1-1
abundance: -
v_gene: TRBV19
d_gene: -
CDR3nt: TGTGCCAGTTTGGGCCCATTTTTAGGACAGACAAACACTGAAGCTTTCTTT
CDR3aa: CASLGPFLGQTNTEAFF

j_gene: TRBJ1-1
abundance: -
v_gene: TRBV29-1
d_gene: TRBD1
CDR3nt: TGCAGCGTGGCAGGGGGCACAGGGGACACTGAAGCTTTCTTT
CDR3aa: CSVAGGTGDTEAFF

j_gene: TRBJ1-4
abundance: -
v_gene: TRBV7-2
d_gene: TRBD1
CDR3nt: TGTGCCAGCAGCCTCTTCCGTAACAGGGGGTCTAATGAAAAACTGTTTTTT
CDR3aa: CASSLFRNRGSNEKLFF

j_gene: TRBJ2-1
abundance: -
v_gene: TRBV4-2
d_gene: TRBD1
CDR3nt: TGTGCCAGCAGCCCCGGGACAGGGGAGGTCAATGAGCAGTTCTTC
CDR3aa: CASSPGTGEVNEQFF

j_gene: TRBJ1-4
abundance: few
v_gene: TRBV3-1/TRBV3-2
d_gene: -
CDR3nt: TGTGCCAGCAGCCAAGTTCGGTTGTCAAACGGGGGGTTTTCGGAAAAACTGTTTTTT
CDR3aa: CASSQVRLSNGGFSEKLFF

j_gene: TRBJ1-3
abundance: -
v_gene: TRBV12-3/TRBV12-4
d_gene: -
CDR3nt: TGTGCCAGCAGGACAAGCTCTGGAAACACCATATATTTT
CDR3aa: CASRTSSGNTIYF

j_gene: TRBJ1-1
abundance: -
v_gene: TRBV29-1
d_gene: -
CDR3nt: TGCAGCGTTGAAGATCGGGGGACTGAAGCTTTCTTT
CDR3aa: CSVEDRGTEAFF

j_gene: TRBJ2-1
abundance: -
v_gene: TRBV27
d_gene: -
CDR3nt: TGTGCCAGCACCCAGGGAAGCTCCTACAATGAGCAGTTCTTC
CDR3aa: CASTQGSSYNEQFF

j_gene: TRBJ2-7
abundance: -
v_gene: TRBV19
d_gene: -
CDR3nt: TGTGCCAGTAGTCAGGACTACAACTCCTACGAGCAGTACTTC
CDR3aa: CASSQDYNSYEQYF

j_gene: TRBJ1-1
abundance: -
v_gene: TRBV12-3/TRBV12-4
d_gene: TRBD1
CDR3nt: TGTGCCATCAAACATACAGGGGGCCCTGAAGCTTTCTTT
CDR3aa: CAIKHTGGPEAFF

j_gene: TRBJ1-6
abundance: once
v_gene: TRBV7-9
d_gene: -
CDR3nt: TGTGCCAGCAGCTTTGTCGGGGGGACCTATAATTCACCCCTCCACTTT
CDR3aa: CASSFVGGTYNSPLHF

j_gene: TRBJ2-4
abundance: -
v_gene: TRBV7-9
d_gene: TRBD1
CDR3nt: TGTGCCAGCAGCCTCCGGGACAGCTTAGCCAAAAACATTCAGTACTTC
CDR3aa: CASSLRDSLAKNIQYF

j_gene: TRBJ1-2
abundance: -
v_gene: TRBV4-3
d_gene: TRBD1
CDR3nt: TGCGCCAGCAGCCAAGATTGGCAGGGGGCTTCTTGGGGCTACACCTTC
CDR3aa: CASSQDWQGASWGYTF

j_gene: TRBJ1-2
abundance: once
v_gene: TRBV7-3
d_gene: -
CDR3nt: TGTGCCAGCAGCCTGACAGGCTTCGATGGCTACACCTTC
CDR3aa: CASSLTGFDGYTF

j_gene: TRBJ1-5
abundance: few
v_gene: TRBV5-5
d_gene: -
CDR3nt: TGTGCCAGCAGCCACTATAGCAATCAGCCCCAGCATTTT
CDR3aa: CASSHYSNQPQHF

j_gene: TRBJ1-2
abundance: once
v_gene: TRBV5-1
d_gene: TRBD1
CDR3nt: TGCGCCAGCAGCTTCCACCCGGGACAGGGGGCTCCAGGCTACACCTTC
CDR3aa: CASSFHPGQGAPGYTF

j_gene: TRBJ2-2
abundance: -
v_gene: TRBV6-5
d_gene: -
CDR3nt: TGTGCCAGCAGTTTAGGGGCGAACACCGGGGAGCTGTTTTTT
CDR3aa: CASSLGANTGELFF